This T cell receptor beta chain appears in the sequencing data of a study of cytomegalovirus exposure and HLA in healthy donors. Findings and limits, study-wide: In vitro testing confirmed a few CMV-associated chains as specific for CMV antigens. Some TCR beta chains (approximately 180 of them) were listed as cytomegalovirus-associated. Subsequent analysis found a tendency for first-cohort TCR clusters to co-occur within the approximately 130 validation repertoires. Cytomegalovirus status was reportedly diagnosed by the classifier with high sensitivity and specificity.

CDR1 and CDR2 from the germline V gene are SQVTM and ANQGSEA. The ends were cut back, 4 bases at V and 6 bases at J, with 10 bases in the middle. This CDR3 has 12 residues. TCRdb's copy holds only in-frame clones and misses some; the assay was immunoSEQ multiplex PCR. The data hold approximately 300,000 clones, with 70% to 90% observed a single time. Details on this clone: Its target is unknown. The sample contains more than one DNA sequence encoding this CDR3.

The sequenced material came from PBMCs. The TCR originated in a woman younger than 30 in good health and CMV-seronegative. The V gene is TRBV29-1, the J gene TRBJ1-5; weak D call: TRBD1 (5 bases). In DNA, the CDR3 is TGCAGCGTTGGGGGGGTGGGTCAGCCCCAGCATTTT. Its translation is CSVGGVGQPQHF.